A selection of T cell receptor beta chains follows, all from one sample in a study of shared clonotypes between healthy human individuals. Method: immunoSEQ multiplex PCR; TCRdb's copy keeps in-frame clones and lacks some. Here the sample spans more than 2,000,000 clones, over 90% being singletons. The sample comprised naive CD4+ T cells from PBMCs. The receptor source for this set is a man aged 18 to 29 in good health. Some clones in this sample may be carry-over from other donors' samples. The CDR3 runs from the conserved cysteine through the conserved F or W. Fields, in order: clone size, D gene, J gene, V gene, CDR3 DNA, CDR3 protein. A D gene is named only where the DNA matches it firmly. A row's size may be missing; if present it is once, few, many or a size class.

- - TRBJ2-2 TRBV13 TGTGCCAGCACCGCCCGGGGGGCGCGATCCATCGGGGAGCTGTTTTTT CASTARGARSIGELFF
few - TRBJ1-5 TRBV7-9 TGTGCCAGCAGCCCAGACGGTACCAATCAGCCCCAGCATTTT CASSPDGTNQPQHF
- TRBD1 TRBJ2-5 TRBV2 TGTGCCAGCAGTATGGACAGGGAGGAGACCCAGTACTTC CASSMDREETQYF
- TRBD2 TRBJ2-1 TRBV6-4 TGTGCCAGCAGTCCCGGGACTAGCGGGAGGCGGGACAATGAGCAGTTCTTC CASSPGTSGRRDNEQFF
- - TRBJ2-1 TRBV6-5 TGTGCCAGCAGCCACCGGATGGGAAATGAGCAGTTCTTC CASSHRMGNEQFF
- - TRBJ2-1 TRBV9 TGTGCCAGCAGCGTAGAGGGGGACCCCCGCTACAATGAGCAGTTCTTC CASSVEGDPRYNEQFF
- TRBD1 TRBJ1-3 TRBV29-1 TGCAGCGTGACAGGGTCGACTGGAAACACCATATATTTT CSVTGSTGNTIYF
once - TRBJ2-5 TRBV4-2 TGTGCCAGCAGTAAGACTACTTACCAAGAGACCCAGTACTTC CASSKTTYQETQYF
once - TRBJ1-1 TRBV5-1 TGCGCCAGCAGCTTCAGGACAGAAAACACTGAAGCTTTCTTT CASSFRTENTEAFF
- - TRBJ1-1 TRBV6-5 TGTGCCAGCAGTCCCAGGGTAGGGAACACTGAAGCTTTCTTT CASSPRVGNTEAFF
- TRBD1 TRBJ2-5 TRBV19 TGTGCCAGTAGTATAGATATTAACAGGGGCTCTACCAAAGAGACCCAGTACTTC CASSIDINRGSTKETQYF
- TRBD1 TRBJ1-2 TRBV28 TGTGCCAGCACCGAGGGGGCCCACTATGGCTACACCTTC CASTEGAHYGYTF
- - TRBJ1-4 TRBV15 TGTGCCACCAGCAAAGGGGGTTCTAATGAAAAACTGTTTTTT CATSKGGSNEKLFF
- - TRBJ2-5 TRBV21-1 TGTGCCTCCCCTCGGGCTCCGGGAGGGCCTGGGGCCAAAGAGACCCAGTACTTC CASPRAPGGPGAKETQYF
- TRBD1 TRBJ2-7 TRBV5-1 TGCGCCAGCAGCTGGGGGACAGGGAGCTACGAGCAGTACTTC CASSWGTGSYEQYF
- TRBD2 TRBJ2-7 TRBV4-2 TGTGCCAGCAGCCAAGATCTGACTAGCGGGGAGCAGTACTTC CASSQDLTSGEQYF
- - TRBJ1-2 TRBV6-5 TGTGCCAGCAGTTACTCGAGTACAGACTTCAATGGCTACACCTTC CASSYSSTDFNGYTF
- TRBD1 TRBJ2-7 TRBV5-4 TGTGCCAGCACATTAGGGGGGGGACAGGGAAATTACGAGCAGTACTTC CASTLGGGQGNYEQYF
- - TRBJ2-7 TRBV9 TGTGCCAGCAGCGTAGCGGGCGGGACCTACGAGCAGTACTTC CASSVAGGTYEQYF
- - TRBJ2-1 TRBV25-1 TGTGCCAGCAGTGAGTCCTACGGGGCAGAGGGGAACAATGAGCAGTTCTTC CASSESYGAEGNNEQFF
- - TRBJ1-1 TRBV28 TGTGCCAGCACCCCCGGGGGAAATGGGGACACTGAAGCTTTCTTT CASTPGGNGDTEAFF
- - TRBJ2-7 TRBV6-5 TGTGCCAGCACCCCATTGGTGGGCTACGAGCAGTACTTC CASTPLVGYEQYF
- - TRBJ2-2 TRBV5-1 TGCGCCAGCAGCTTGGTGGCGCGGGGACTGGGCGGGGAGCTGTTTTTT CASSLVARGLGGELFF
once - TRBJ1-1 TRBV4-3 TGCGCCAGCAGCCAAGACGTAAGGGGCCCTGAAGCTTTCTTT CASSQDVRGPEAFF
- - TRBJ2-7 TRBV6-5 TGTGCCAGCAGTCCCACCCTTTCCTACGAGCAGTACTTC CASSPTLSYEQYF
once TRBD1 TRBJ1-6 TRBV6-5 TGTGCCAGCAGTCGACAGGGGTTTGGTAATTCACCCCTCCACTTT CASSRQGFGNSPLHF
- - TRBJ2-6 TRBV5-6 TGTGCCAGCGAGCTTGAAAGGAGTAGCTCTGGGGCCAACGTCCTGACTTTC CASELERSSSGANVLTF
- - TRBJ1-4 TRBV5-1 TGCGCCAGCAGCTTGGGGCCAACTAATGAAAAACTGTTTTTT CASSLGPTNEKLFF
- TRBD2 TRBJ2-1 TRBV5-4 TGTGCCAGCAGCTTGGCTGGCGGGAGTACCGCCAGGAATGAGCAGTTCTTC CASSLAGGSTARNEQFF
- - TRBJ2-1 TRBV18 TGTGCCAGCTCACCACAAGGACGCGACAATGAGCAGTTCTTC CASSPQGRDNEQFF
- - TRBJ1-1 TRBV7-3 TGTGCCAGTACCCCCGATGCAGGGATGAGCACTGAAGCTTTCTTT CASTPDAGMSTEAFF
- - TRBJ2-7 TRBV5-1 TGCGCCAGCAGCCCCACAACGGGGTATGGGGAGCAGTACTTC CASSPTTGYGEQYF
- - TRBJ1-1 TRBV5-4 TGTGCCAGCAGCTCCCCTTCGACAGGCCCAATGAACACTGAAGCTTTCTTT CASSSPSTGPMNTEAFF
- - TRBJ2-5 TRBV10-3 TGTGCCATCCGTTCTGAGTACCTCCATGAGACCCAGTACTTC CAIRSEYLHETQYF
- TRBD1 TRBJ1-4 TRBV18 TGTGCCAGCTCACGGGCCGGGACAGGGGATGAAAAACTGTTTTTT CASSRAGTGDEKLFF
- - TRBJ1-1 TRBV5-6 TGTGCCAGCAGCTTTTGGGCTGGGGAGGTGAACACTGAAGCTTTCTTT CASSFWAGEVNTEAFF
- - TRBJ2-2 TRBV7-9 TGTGCCAGCAGCAGGGGGACCACCGGGGAGCTGTTTTTT CASSRGTTGELFF
- - TRBJ2-1 TRBV28 TGTGCCAGCAGTTCCCTCCAGGGTCCGCTCTACAATGAGCAGTTCTTC CASSSLQGPLYNEQFF
- - TRBJ1-2 TRBV28 TGTGCCAGCAGTCGGGCAGACATTTATGGCTACACCTTC CASSRADIYGYTF
- - TRBJ2-3 TRBV5-1 TGCGCCAGCAGCTTGTTGACGGGGGCCGCAGATACGCAGTATTTT CASSLLTGAADTQYF
few - TRBJ2-2 TRBV20-1 TGCAGTGCCCTCCAATCCGGGGAGCTGTTTTTT CSALQSGELFF
- - TRBJ2-1 TRBV5-6 TGTGCCAGCAGCTTGGTTCCACAGGGAAGATTCGACAATGAGCAGTTCTTC CASSLVPQGRFDNEQFF